The source of this T cell receptor (beta chain) is a study of T cells in Graves' hyperthyroidism and ophthalmopathy (dated by TCRdb to 2018 to 2020). The study in broad terms: Peripheral blood samples were taken at the time of initial diagnosis, prior to any treatment. A discovery cohort of about a hundred patients, 43 with Graves' ophthalmopathy and fewer than 65 with stable Graves' hyperthyroidism, was used to find distinguishing TCR V-J signatures. For training and testing, the roughly 100 patients in the discovery cohort were randomly divided in a 7:3 ratio. The paper reports TCR Vbeta CDR3 sequencing of some 140 peripheral blood samples: some 41 ophthalmopathy, 75 to 80 hyperthyroidism and around 17 progressor patients. Thyroid tissue and blood T-cell repertoires from about six Graves' hyperthyroidism patients were also compared in the study. An independent validation cohort of 18 to 20 hyperthyroidism patients and about 15 patients who later progressed to ophthalmopathy tested prospective prediction of ophthalmopathy. Once sampling was done, hyperthyroidism patients were given methimazole at a starting dose of 30 mg daily, whereas ophthalmopathy patients were given high-dose intravenous methylprednisolone.

This clonotype was seen ten or more times. What antigen it recognizes has not been identified. Nothing much larger sits one base from this clone, and base qualities are not available. Ophthalmopathy patients had moderately to severely active disease, with a Clinical Activity Score of 3 or more, a NOSPECS grade of 4 or more, and a disease duration of less than 3 months. Any patient with an uncontrolled infection, another autoimmune disease, pregnancy or lactation was excluded. Diagnoses were established on the basis of clinical symptoms, serum thyroxine and TRAb, thyroid ultrasound, and orbital computed tomography. PBMCs were separated from roughly 10 ml of fresh peripheral blood using Ficoll-Paque density gradient centrifugation. Total RNA was extracted with Trizol reagent, and quality was checked on an Agilent 2100 Bioanalyzer. The TCR beta CDR3 regions were amplified from RNA transcripts. The first round of RT-PCR for the TCR CDR3 was performed with the HTBI primer set and the Qiagen OneStep RT-PCR kit. Libraries were constructed in a second round of multiplex PCR, after which size selection and purification were carried out. Libraries were sequenced paired-end with 100 bp reads on an Illumina HiSeq2000. In the source study's methods: SOAPnuke was used to process the raw data, throwing out any read that contained adapters or uncalled bases, had a mean Phred below 15, or lacked an exact constant-primer or identifier match. COPE v1.2.5 was used to merge high-quality paired reads, and clonotypes were defined as unique nucleotide sequences. MiTCR v1.1 was used to align the clonotypes against IMGT TRBV, TRBD and TRBJ reference segments. The analysis was restricted to V-J combinations with a frequency above 0.0001, which together covered approximately 99% of the repertoires. The TCS score was defined as the ratio of F50 (clonal expansion) to E x V (chaos), calculated using BLOSUM62-based TCRdist between CDR3 peptides within each V-J. Welch's t-statistics and random forest reduced around 520 V-J features to 13, which were used in a naive Bayes classifier (R e1071). Using fastp at Q25 and MiXCR, TCRdb reprocessed the public reads and kept productive beta chains. Rows with one shared CDR3 protein collapse into an entry with the most common genes and DNA. The V and J calls follow TCRdb's processing rather than the paper's. The sample table records 310,000 or so distinct CDR3 sequences; about a sixth of these occur just once. The ten largest clones add up to around 58% of the sample.

Including the terminal cysteine and phenylalanine, the CDR3 comprises 12 residues. Just CDR3 DNA is preserved here, 36 bases in frame from base 1. The germline ends are 10 bases apart after V is trimmed by 5 bases and J by 3 bases. Looking up the germline V gene (reference sequence) yields CDR1 DFQATT and CDR2 SNEGSKA. The research as a whole found: In cross-validation, a model built on a 13 V-J signature told ophthalmopathy apart from stable hyperthyroidism with 87.88% sensitivity and roughly 81% specificity, and in testing the same model reached 80%/75%. Most expanded thyroid clonotypes (frequency above 0.001) were also detected in blood, a finding suggesting that blood repertoires may reflect thyroid immune responses. Sample size was not statistically predetermined, and blinding of investigators to group allocation was not performed. In validation, the model predicted progression to ophthalmopathy a median of about 6.5 months before onset, with approximately 71% sensitivity and about 72% specificity.

The sequenced sample was blood. Recombination linked TRBV20-1 to TRBJ1-2; the D region possibly corresponds to TRBD1 (5 bases align). The source is an older woman with Graves' ophthalmopathy. The nucleotide sequence reads TGCAGTGCTTATGACAGAGACTATGGCTACACCTTC. This yields the protein CSAYDRDYGYTF.